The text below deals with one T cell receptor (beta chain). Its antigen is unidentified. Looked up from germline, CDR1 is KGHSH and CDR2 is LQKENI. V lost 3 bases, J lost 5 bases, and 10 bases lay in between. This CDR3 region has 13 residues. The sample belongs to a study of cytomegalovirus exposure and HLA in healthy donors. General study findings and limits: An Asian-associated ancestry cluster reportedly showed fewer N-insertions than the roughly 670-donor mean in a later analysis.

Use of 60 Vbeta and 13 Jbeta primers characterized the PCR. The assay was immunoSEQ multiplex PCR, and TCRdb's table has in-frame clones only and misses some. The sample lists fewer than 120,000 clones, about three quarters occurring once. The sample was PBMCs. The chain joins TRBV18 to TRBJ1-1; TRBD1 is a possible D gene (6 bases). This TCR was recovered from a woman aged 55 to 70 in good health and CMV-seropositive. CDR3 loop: CASSPLTGTEAFF. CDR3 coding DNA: TGTGCCAGCTCACCCCTGACAGGTACTGAAGCTTTCTTT.